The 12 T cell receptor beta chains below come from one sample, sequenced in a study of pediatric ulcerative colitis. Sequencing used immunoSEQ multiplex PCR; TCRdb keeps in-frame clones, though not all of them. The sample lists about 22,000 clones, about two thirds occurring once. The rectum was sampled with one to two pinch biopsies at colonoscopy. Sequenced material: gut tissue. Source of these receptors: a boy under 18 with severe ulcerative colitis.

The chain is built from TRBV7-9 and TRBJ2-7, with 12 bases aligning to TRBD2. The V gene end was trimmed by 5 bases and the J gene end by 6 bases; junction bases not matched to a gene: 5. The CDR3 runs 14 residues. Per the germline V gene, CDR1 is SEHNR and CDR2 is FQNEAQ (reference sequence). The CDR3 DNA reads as TGTGCCAGCAGCGAGACTAGCGGGGGAGGCGAGCAGTACTTC. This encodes CASSETSGGGEQYF.

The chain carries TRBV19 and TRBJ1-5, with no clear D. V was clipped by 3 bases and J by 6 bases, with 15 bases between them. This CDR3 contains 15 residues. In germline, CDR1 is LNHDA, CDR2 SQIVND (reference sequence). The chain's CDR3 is CASSIELTLTQPQHF. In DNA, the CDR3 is TGTGCCAGTAGTATTGAGTTGACATTAACTCAGCCCCAGCATTTT. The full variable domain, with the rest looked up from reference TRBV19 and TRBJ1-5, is DGGITQSPKYLFRKEGQNVTLSCEQNLNHDAMYWYRQDPGQGLRLIYYSQIVNDFQKGDIAEGYSVSREKKESFPLTVTSAQKNPTAFYLCASSIELTLTQPQHFGDGTRLSIL.

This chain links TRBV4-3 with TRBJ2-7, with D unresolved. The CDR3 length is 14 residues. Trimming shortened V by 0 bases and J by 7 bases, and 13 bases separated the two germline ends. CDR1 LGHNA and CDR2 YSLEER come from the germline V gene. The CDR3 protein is CASSQEWTSGEQYF. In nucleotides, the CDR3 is TGCGCCAGCAGCCAAGAATGGACGTCTGGAGAGCAGTACTTC.

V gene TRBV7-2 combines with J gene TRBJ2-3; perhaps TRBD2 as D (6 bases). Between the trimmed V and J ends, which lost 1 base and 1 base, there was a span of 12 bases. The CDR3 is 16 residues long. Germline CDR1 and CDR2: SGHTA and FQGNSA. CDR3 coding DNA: TGTGCCAGCAGCTTAGTGACGGGCGGGGGCACAGATACGCAGTATTTT. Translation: CASSLVTGGGTDTQYF. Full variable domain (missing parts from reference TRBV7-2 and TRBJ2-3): GAGVSQSPSNKVTEKGKDVELRCDPISGHTALYWYRQSLGQGLEFLIYFQGNSAPDKSGLPSDRFSAERTGGSVSTLTIQRTQQEDSAVYLCASSLVTGGGTDTQYFGPGTRLTVL.

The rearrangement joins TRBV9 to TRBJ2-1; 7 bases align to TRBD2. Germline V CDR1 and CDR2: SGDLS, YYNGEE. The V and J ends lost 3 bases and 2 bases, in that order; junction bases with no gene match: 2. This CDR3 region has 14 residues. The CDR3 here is CASSGSGPYNEQFF. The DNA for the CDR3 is TGTGCCAGCAGCGGTAGCGGGCCCTACAATGAGCAGTTCTTC.

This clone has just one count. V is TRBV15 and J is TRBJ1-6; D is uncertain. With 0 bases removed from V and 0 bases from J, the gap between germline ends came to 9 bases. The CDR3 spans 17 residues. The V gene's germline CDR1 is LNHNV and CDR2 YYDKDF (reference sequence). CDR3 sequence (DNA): TGTGCCACCAGCAGAGAAAGACCGAGCTCCTATAATTCACCCCTCCACTTT. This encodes CATSRERPSSYNSPLHF.

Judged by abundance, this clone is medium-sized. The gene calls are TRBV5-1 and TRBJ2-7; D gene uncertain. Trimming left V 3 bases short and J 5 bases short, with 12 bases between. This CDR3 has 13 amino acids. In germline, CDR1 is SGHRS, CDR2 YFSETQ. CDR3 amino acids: CASSYSQGHEQYF. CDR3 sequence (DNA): TGCGCCAGCAGCTACTCCCAAGGGCACGAGCAGTACTTC.

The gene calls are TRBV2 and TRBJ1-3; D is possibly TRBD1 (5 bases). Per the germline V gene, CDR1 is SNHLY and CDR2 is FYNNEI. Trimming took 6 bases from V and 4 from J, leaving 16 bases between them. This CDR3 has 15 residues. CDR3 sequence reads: CASSAAGAIGNTIYF. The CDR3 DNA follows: TGTGCCAGCAGCGCCGCCGGGGCGATCGGAAACACCATATATTTT.

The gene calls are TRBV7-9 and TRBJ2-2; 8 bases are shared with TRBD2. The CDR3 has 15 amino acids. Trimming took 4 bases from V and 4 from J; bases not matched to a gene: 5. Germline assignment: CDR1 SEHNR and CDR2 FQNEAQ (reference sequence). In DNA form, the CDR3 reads TGTGCCAGCAGCTCGTGGCTAGCGGGCACCGGGGAGCTGTTTTTT. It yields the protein CASSSWLAGTGELFF.

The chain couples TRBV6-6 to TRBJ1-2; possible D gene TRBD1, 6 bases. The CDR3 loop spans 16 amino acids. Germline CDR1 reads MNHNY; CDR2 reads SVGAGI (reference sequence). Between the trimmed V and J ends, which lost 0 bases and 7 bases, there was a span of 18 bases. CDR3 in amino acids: CASSYSGREGVFGYTF. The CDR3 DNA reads TGTGCCAGCAGTTACTCGGGAAGGGAGGGGGTTTTTGGCTACACCTTC.

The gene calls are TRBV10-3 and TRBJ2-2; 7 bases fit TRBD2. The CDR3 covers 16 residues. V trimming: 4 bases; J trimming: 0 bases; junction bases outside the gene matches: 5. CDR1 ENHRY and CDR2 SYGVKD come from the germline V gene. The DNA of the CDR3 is TGTGCCATCAGTGCTAGCGGTTATACGAACACCGGGGAGCTGTTTTTT. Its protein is CAISASGYTNTGELFF.

CDR3 nucleotides: TGTGCCAGCAGTGACCGTCACAAGGAGGCCCAGCATTTT. This codes for CASSDRHKEAQHF. This chain connects TRBV6-1 to TRBJ1-5; D not resolved. The CDR3 has 13 amino acids. The V gene's germline CDR1 is MNHNS and CDR2 SASEGT. V was shortened by 3 bases and J by 11 bases, with 14 bases between the two germline ends.